These 9 T cell receptor beta chains came from one sample sequenced in a study of T-cell reconstitution after alpha-beta-depleted transplantation in children. Researchers prepared the TCRbeta library using unique molecular identifiers, the study reports. From the PCR reads, TCRdb called clonotypes with MiXCR, one entry per CDR3 protein. Of hundreds of thousands of distinct CDR3 sequences in the sample, 9.5% to 15% were seen once. This specimen consisted of PBMCs from the stem cell graft donor, obtained from the stem cell graft. The source is a human donor who donated a stem cell graft to a child with acute lymphoblastic leukemia.

This clonotype has at least ten counts. The chain has TRBV28 and TRBJ2-7, with D perhaps given as TRBD1 or TRBD2 (5 bases each). Between the trimmed V and J ends, which lost 5 bases and 6 bases, there was a span of 8 bases. The germline gives CDR1 MDHEN, CDR2 SYDVKM. The CDR3 is 11 residues long. CDR3 sequence (DNA): TGTGCCAGCAGTGAGGGGTTCGAGCAGTACTTC. It is translated as CASSEGFEQYF.

This clonotype was picked up many times. The gene calls are TRBV9 and TRBJ2-1; 10 bases line up with TRBD2. V was clipped by 3 bases and J by 7 bases; unmatched bases: 10. CDR1 and CDR2 from the germline V gene are SGDLS and YYNGEE. The CDR3 totals 16 residues. CDR3 amino acids: CASSALSGRVGNEQFF. The CDR3 DNA reads as TGTGCCAGCAGCGCTTTGAGCGGGAGGGTGGGGAATGAGCAGTTCTTC.

This clonotype was counted at least ten times. This rearrangement joins TRBV27 to TRBJ2-7; 7 bases line up with TRBD1. Looked up from germline, CDR1 is MNHEY and CDR2 is SMNVEV (reference sequence). V shed 6 bases and J 7 bases; nucleotides not matched to a gene: 12. There are 14 residues in the CDR3. DNA of the CDR3: TGTGCCAGCAGCGATGGGACAGCCCCTCGGGAGCAGTACTTC. Encoded protein: CASSDGTAPREQYF.

This clonotype has ten or more counts. The chain combines TRBV20-1 with TRBJ1-1; possible D gene TRBD1, 5 bases. V was clipped by 5 bases and J by 8 bases, with 24 bases between them. Germline assignment: CDR1 DFQATT and CDR2 SNEGSKA (reference sequence). The CDR3 length is 15 residues. The CDR3 spells CSAPKMGGWALEAFF. The CDR3 DNA follows: TGCAGTGCTCCCAAGATGGGGGGGTGGGCCCTGGAAGCTTTCTTT.

This clonotype came up once. The V call is TRBV11-1, the J call TRBJ2-5; 9 bases fit TRBD2. Germline V CDR1 and CDR2: SGHAT, FQDESV (reference sequence). CDR3 length: 15 amino acids. V shed 5 bases and J 5 bases; nucleotides not matched to a gene: 9. DNA for the CDR3: TGTGCCAGCAGCCTGGATTTAGCGGGAGTTGAGACCCAGTACTTC. As protein: CASSLDLAGVETQYF.

Ten or more counts support this clonotype. This sequence joins TRBV4-3 and TRBJ1-2; no reliable D call. Germline assignment: CDR1 LGHNA and CDR2 YSLEER. V gave up 0 bases and J gave up 8 bases, with 10 bases separating them. The length of the CDR3 is 13 residues. CDR3 DNA: TGCGCCAGCAGCCAAGAAATGAAGAGCGGCTACACCTTC. Encoded protein: CASSQEMKSGYTF.

This clonotype was found many times. The rearrangement links TRBV7-2 to TRBJ1-6; tentative D call: TRBD1 (6 bases). The ends were cut back, 5 bases at V and 5 bases at J, with 13 bases in the middle. The germline CDR1 and CDR2 sequences are SGHTA and FQGNSA. This CDR3 is 15 amino acids long. The CDR3 region is CASSRIGGNNSPLHF. The CDR3 nucleotides are TGTGCCAGCAGCCGAATAGGGGGTAATAATTCACCCCTCCACTTT. Full variable domain (outside the CDR3, taken from reference TRBV7-2 and TRBJ1-6): GAGVSQSPSNKVTEKGKDVELRCDPISGHTALYWYRQSLGQGLEFLIYFQGNSAPDKSGLPSDRFSAERTGGSVSTLTIQRTQQEDSAVYLCASSRIGGNNSPLHFGNGTRLTVT.

This clonotype was observed a handful of times. V usage is TRBV11-1 and J usage is TRBJ2-1, with unresolved D. Germline V CDR1 and CDR2: SGHAT, FQDESV (reference sequence). The CDR3 runs to 15 residues. Trimming took 0 bases from V and 6 from J, leaving 12 bases between them. CDR3 protein: CASSLASWRANEQFF. The CDR3 nucleotides are TGTGCCAGCAGCTTAGCGAGTTGGCGAGCCAATGAGCAGTTCTTC.

This clonotype appeared many times. The J gene is TRBJ2-3, the V gene TRBV5-5; D may be TRBD1 or TRBD2 (7 bases each). Germline V CDR1 and CDR2: SGHKS, YYEKEE (reference sequence). The CDR3 has 15 residues. V lost 1 base and J 4 bases, leaving 13 bases between the germline ends. The chain's CDR3 is CASSLPGGASDTQYF. The CDR3 nucleotides read TGTGCCAGCAGCTTGCCAGGGGGGGCATCAGATACGCAGTATTTT.